This T cell receptor (beta chain) was sequenced in a study of blood T cell repertoires in COVID-19. Study as a whole: Italy, Spain and the United States were the sources of the convalescent and acute COVID-19 samples.

Clones were read by immunoSEQ multiplex PCR, and TCRdb kept only the in-frame ones, dropping some. The sample consists of about 120,000 clones, about 89% of them appearing once. The clonotype originates from a human donor with acute or convalescent COVID-19. The donor label of this sample is uncertain. Material for sequencing was peripheral blood.

The CDR3 DNA reads TGTGCCATCAGTGAGAAGCCTATAGAAGATGAGACCCAGTACTTC. Translation: CAISEKPIEDETQYF. The chain links TRBV10-3 to TRBJ2-5; D ambiguous. Looked up from germline, CDR1 is ENHRY and CDR2 is SYGVKD. The CDR3 has 15 amino acids. V was clipped by 2 bases and J by 5 bases, with 15 bases between them.